These 26 T cell receptor beta chains share one sample of origin, sequenced in a study of blood T cell repertoires in COVID-19. The repertoire was sequenced with immunoSEQ multiplex PCR; TCRdb's copy has only in-frame clones and lacks some. The sample records about 500,000 clones, roughly nine tenths being singletons. Source material: peripheral blood. The receptors shown here come from a woman between 50 and 59 years old with COVID-19, enrolled during active disease.

The rearrangement links TRBV5-6 to TRBJ2-2; weak D call: TRBD1 (5 bases). Germline V CDR1 and CDR2: SGHDT, YYEEEE. Trimming left V 3 bases short and J 4 bases short, with 13 bases between. The length of the CDR3 is 15 residues. The CDR3 DNA is TGTGCCAGCAGCTGGGGCGGCCAGACCACCGGGGAGCTGTTTTTT. Its protein is CASSWGGQTTGELFF.

The V call is TRBV20-1, the J call TRBJ1-2; possibly TRBD1 for D (6 bases). The CDR3 sequence is 11 residues long. In germline, CDR1 is DFQATT, CDR2 SNEGSKA (reference sequence). V was cut by 6 bases and J by 8 bases, with 13 bases left in between. The CDR3 coding sequence is TGCAGTGCACCCTCGGGGGGCGGCTACACCTTC. Protein product: CSAPSGGGYTF.

This clone occurred once. This rearrangement joins TRBV5-1 to TRBJ2-3; TRBD2 agrees at 16 bases. The CDR3 is 16 residues long. CDR1 is SGHRS and CDR2 is YFSETQ in the germline V gene. The junction had 3 bases not matched to a gene; V was cut back by 4 bases and J by 4 bases. The CDR3: CASSPGTSGGADTQYF. The CDR3 nucleotides are TGCGCCAGCAGCCCCGGGACTAGCGGGGGGGCAGATACGCAGTATTTT.

This chain joins TRBV25-1 and TRBJ2-2, with 9 bases fitting TRBD1. Germline V gene lookup returns CDR1 MGHDK and CDR2 SYGVNS. The CDR3 length is 14 residues. J lost 6 bases, V lost 5 bases, and 4 bases had no gene match. The CDR3 DNA reads TGTGCCAGCAGTCAACAGGGGGCGTCCGGGGAGCTGTTTTTT. Amino acid sequence: CASSQQGASGELFF.

The J gene is TRBJ1-4, the V gene TRBV5-4; D is perhaps TRBD1 (6 bases). Deletions cut 1 base from V and 4 bases from J, with 11 bases between. The germline gives CDR1 SGHNT, CDR2 YYREEE (reference sequence). This CDR3 comprises 15 residues. DNA of the CDR3: TGTGCCAGCAGCTTGCCAGGACAGCATAATGAAAAACTGTTTTTT. This gives the protein CASSLPGQHNEKLFF.

This chain's CDR3 is CAIEDRGDEQYF. Written as DNA, the CDR3 is TGTGCCATAGAGGACAGGGGAGACGAGCAGTACTTC. This chain uses TRBV2 with TRBJ2-7; 9 bases are shared with TRBD1. The germline CDR1 and CDR2 sequences are SNHLY and FYNNEI. V was clipped by 10 bases and J by 5 bases; unmatched bases: 6. The CDR3 covers 12 residues.

The rearrangement links TRBV2 to TRBJ1-2; 8 nucleotides match TRBD1. Germline V gives CDR1 SNHLY, CDR2 FYNNEI. CDR3 size: 15 residues. V gave up 6 bases and J gave up 3 bases; unmatched junction bases: 9. CDR3 loop: CASRPDRGPYYGYTF. For the CDR3, the DNA is TGTGCCAGCAGACCCGACAGGGGACCCTACTATGGCTACACCTTC.

The genes are TRBV6-2 or TRBV6-3 and TRBJ1-5; the D is unclear. CDR1 MNHEY and CDR2 SVGEGT come from the germline V gene. This CDR3 spans 14 amino acids. The V end was cut by 2 bases, the J end by 4 bases, with 9 bases between. The chain's CDR3 is CASSYHSGNQPQHF. CDR3 bases: TGTGCCAGCAGTTACCATTCGGGAAATCAGCCCCAGCATTTT.

The V and J genes are TRBV5-1 and TRBJ1-1; perhaps TRBD1 as D (5 bases). The V and J ends lost 3 bases and 3 bases respectively, with 12 bases between them. In germline, CDR1 is SGHRS, CDR2 YFSETQ. The CDR3 spans 14 residues. CDR3 region: CASSWSGGDTEAFF. CDR3 in DNA: TGCGCCAGCAGCTGGAGTGGGGGGGACACTGAAGCTTTCTTT.

This clone was seen only once. CDR3 nucleotide sequence: TGTGCCAGCAGAGACGGGACAGTCACAGATACGCAGTATTTT. Protein sequence: CASRDGTVTDTQYF. The rearrangement uses TRBV5-4 and TRBJ2-3, with 7 positions matching TRBD1. The CDR3 totals 14 residues. J lost 2 bases, V lost 5 bases, and 5 bases had no gene match. Germline V gene data show CDR1 as SGHNT and CDR2 as YYREEE (reference sequence).

J is TRBJ1-1 and V is TRBV27; 7 nucleotides align to TRBD1. The CDR3 covers 13 residues. Germline CDR1 reads MNHEY; CDR2 reads SMNVEV (reference sequence). With V trimmed by 6 bases and J by 10 bases, 11 bases remained unmatched. The CDR3 DNA reads as TGTGCCAGCAGCCGAGTACCCGGACAGGCAGCTTTCTTT. As protein: CASSRVPGQAAFF.

This rearrangement joins TRBV6-5 to TRBJ2-7, with D unclear. The CDR3 consists of 12 residues. V gave up 4 bases and J gave up 6 bases, with 10 bases separating them. CDR1 MNHEY and CDR2 SVGAGI come from the germline V gene. The CDR3 nucleotides are TGTGCCAGCAGTTCTCGGTCGGGCGAGCAGTACTTC. Its protein product is CASSSRSGEQYF.

This clone has only one observation. As DNA, the CDR3 is TGCGCCAGCAGCCAGGAACAGGGGATGTACACTGAAGCTTTCTTT. Residues: CASSQEQGMYTEAFF. The genes are TRBV4-1 and TRBJ1-1, with TRBD1 matching 7 bases. The ends lost 3 bases at V and 3 bases at J; junction bases unmatched: 7. This CDR3 has 15 residues. The V gene's germline CDR1 is MGHRA and CDR2 YSYEKL.

The chain recombines TRBV27 with TRBJ1-2; D perhaps matches TRBD1 (6 bases). Per germline, CDR1 MNHEY and CDR2 SMNVEV (reference sequence). Trimming pared 3 bases from V and 2 bases from J, leaving 10 bases between. This CDR3 region has 14 residues. CDR3 nucleotides: TGTGCCAGCAGTTTTTCTGGACAGAACTATGGCTACACCTTC. As protein: CASSFSGQNYGYTF.

The rearrangement uses TRBV5-6 and TRBJ1-1; 7 bases agree with TRBD1. This CDR3 region has 16 residues. The V gene end was trimmed by 0 bases and the J gene end by 2 bases; junction bases not matched to a gene: 7. Germline V gives CDR1 SGHDT, CDR2 YYEEEE. The DNA for the CDR3 is TGTGCCAGCAGCTTGGCCCTGGGACAGTCAAACACTGAAGCTTTCTTT. As protein: CASSLALGQSNTEAFF.

CDR3 in DNA: TGTGCCAGTAGTTCGATCGACAGCGCCAACTACAATGAGCAGTTCTTC. Its translation: CASSSIDSANYNEQFF. The rearrangement links TRBV19 to TRBJ2-1; D is perhaps TRBD1 (5 bases). The length of the CDR3 is 16 residues. Germline V CDR1 and CDR2: LNHDA, SQIVND (reference sequence). Trimming left V 5 bases short and J 3 bases short, with 17 bases between.

J is TRBJ2-7 and V is TRBV6-6; 8 bases align to TRBD1. Germline trimming cut 10 bases from V and 3 bases from J; bases unmatched to any gene: 11. The CDR3 is made up of 14 amino acids. Looked up from germline, CDR1 is MNHNY and CDR2 is SVGAGI (reference sequence). CDR3 residues: CATTQDRGLYEQYF. As DNA, the CDR3 is TGTGCCACCACCCAAGACAGGGGTCTCTACGAGCAGTACTTC.

The chain links TRBV19 to TRBJ1-5, with TRBD1 as a possible D gene (5 bases). With 3 bases removed from V and 0 bases from J, the gap between germline ends came to 12 bases. This CDR3 has 16 amino acids. Germline CDR1 is LNHDA and CDR2 is SQIVND (reference sequence). CDR3 bases: TGTGCCAGTAGTATTTGGGGGGGGAATAGCAATCAGCCCCAGCATTTT. This codes for CASSIWGGNSNQPQHF. The full variable domain, completed using reference TRBV19 and TRBJ1-5, is DGGITQSPKYLFRKEGQNVTLSCEQNLNHDAMYWYRQDPGQGLRLIYYSQIVNDFQKGDIAEGYSVSREKKESFPLTVTSAQKNPTAFYLCASSIWGGNSNQPQHFGDGTRLSIL.

This sequence joins TRBV9 and TRBJ1-2, with no clear D. From germline, CDR1 is SGDLS and CDR2 YYNGEE. The CDR3 sequence is 16 residues long. With 4 bases removed from V and 1 base from J, the gap between germline ends came to 17 bases. CDR3 DNA: TGTGCCAGCAGCTCTCTCCCAGGTGCCTTTAACTATGGCTACACCTTC. Amino acid sequence: CASSSLPGAFNYGYTF.

The chain has TRBV3-1 (or the pseudogene TRBV3-2) and TRBJ2-3; possible D gene TRBD2, 5 bases. With 7 bases removed from V and 2 bases from J, the gap between germline ends came to 10 bases. The CDR3 covers 13 residues. Germline V CDR1 and CDR2: LGHDT, YNNKEL (reference sequence). As DNA, the CDR3 is TGTGCCAGCATTGGGAGTTCCACAGATACGCAGTATTTT. It encodes CASIGSSTDTQYF.

V gene TRBV18 combines with J gene TRBJ1-2; 7 bases are shared with TRBD1. CDR1 is KGHSH, CDR2 LQKENI, per germline. The CDR3 contains 16 residues. The V segment lost 3 bases and the J segment 0 bases; nucleotides outside the gene matches: 7. The CDR3 coding sequence is TGTGCCAGCTCACCTTTAGGGACAGCTCCTAACTATGGCTACACCTTC. It yields the protein CASSPLGTAPNYGYTF.

The V gene is TRBV6-5, the J gene TRBJ1-1, with D perhaps matching TRBD1 (5 bases). The CDR3 covers 13 residues. Germline V gene lookup returns CDR1 MNHEY and CDR2 SVGAGI. V lost 0 bases and J lost 11, with 13 bases in between. The CDR3 reads CASSYSLGVGAFF. DNA of the CDR3: TGTGCCAGCAGTTACTCGTTAGGGGTGGGCGCTTTCTTT.

V usage is TRBV5-5 and J usage is TRBJ1-1; D is undetermined. CDR1 and CDR2 from the germline V gene are SGHKS and YYEKEE (reference sequence). V lost 4 bases and J 1 base, leaving 14 bases between the germline ends. The length of the CDR3 is 15 residues. The CDR3 region has the DNA TGTGCCAGCAGCCCATTCCTCCTAGGGAACACTGAAGCTTTCTTT. Its translation is CASSPFLLGNTEAFF.

The V and J genes are TRBV7-8 and TRBJ1-3; D is uncertain. Germline V gene data show CDR1 as SGHVS and CDR2 as FQNEAQ. V shed 5 bases and J shed 2 bases, with 25 bases lying between them. The CDR3 has 19 residues. The CDR3 reads CASSRQPFYRRGTGNTIYF. The DNA for the CDR3 is TGTGCCAGCAGCCGGCAACCGTTTTACCGCCGGGGTACTGGAAACACCATATATTTT.

V usage is TRBV5-1 and J usage is TRBJ2-2; a weak D match, TRBD1 (6 bases). V was shortened by 2 bases and J by 0 bases, with 14 bases between the two germline ends. CDR3 length: 17 amino acids. Germline V gives CDR1 SGHRS, CDR2 YFSETQ. CDR3 in DNA: TGCGCCAGCAGCTTCCCCGACAGGCTGGCGAACACCGGGGAGCTGTTTTTT. Its translation is CASSFPDRLANTGELFF.

The chain employs TRBV6-6 and TRBJ2-3; 9 nucleotides match TRBD1. This CDR3 spans 16 amino acids. V gave up 5 bases and J gave up 3 bases; unmatched junction bases: 9. Germline values: CDR1 MNHNY, CDR2 SVGAGI (reference sequence). The CDR3 DNA is TGTGCCAGCAGTCTGGTAATGGACAGGGGAACAGATACGCAGTATTTT. This sequence encodes CASSLVMDRGTDTQYF.